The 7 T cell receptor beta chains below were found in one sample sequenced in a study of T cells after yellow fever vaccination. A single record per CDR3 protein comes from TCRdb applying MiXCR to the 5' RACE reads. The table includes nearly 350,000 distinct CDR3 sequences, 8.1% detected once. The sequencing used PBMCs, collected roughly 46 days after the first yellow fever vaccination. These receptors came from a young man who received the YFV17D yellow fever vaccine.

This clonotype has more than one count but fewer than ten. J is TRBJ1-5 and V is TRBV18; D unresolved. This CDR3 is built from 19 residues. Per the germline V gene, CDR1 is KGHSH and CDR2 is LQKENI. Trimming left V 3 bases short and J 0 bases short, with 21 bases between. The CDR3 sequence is CASSPPDKDHFFSNQPQHF. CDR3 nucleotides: TGTGCCAGCTCACCGCCCGACAAGGACCATTTTTTTAGCAATCAGCCCCAGCATTTT.

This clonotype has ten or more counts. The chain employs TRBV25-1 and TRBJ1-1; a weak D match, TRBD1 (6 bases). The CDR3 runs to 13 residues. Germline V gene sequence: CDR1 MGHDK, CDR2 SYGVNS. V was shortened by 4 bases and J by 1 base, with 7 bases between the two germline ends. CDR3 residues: CASSATGNTEAFF. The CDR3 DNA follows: TGTGCCAGCAGTGCGACAGGGAACACTGAAGCTTTCTTT.

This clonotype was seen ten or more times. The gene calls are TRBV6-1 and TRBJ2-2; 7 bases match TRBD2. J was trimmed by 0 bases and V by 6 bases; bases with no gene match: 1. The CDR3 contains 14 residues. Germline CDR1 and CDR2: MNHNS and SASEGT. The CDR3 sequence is CASRGGANTGELFF. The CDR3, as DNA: TGTGCCAGCAGGGGGGGGGCGAACACCGGGGAGCTGTTTTTT.

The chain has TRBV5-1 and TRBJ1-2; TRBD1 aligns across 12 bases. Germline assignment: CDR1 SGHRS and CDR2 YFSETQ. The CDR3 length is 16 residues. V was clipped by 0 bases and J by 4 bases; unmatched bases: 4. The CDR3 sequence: CASSLGDRGRVYGYTF. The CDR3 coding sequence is TGCGCCAGCAGCTTGGGGGACAGGGGGCGCGTCTATGGCTACACCTTC.

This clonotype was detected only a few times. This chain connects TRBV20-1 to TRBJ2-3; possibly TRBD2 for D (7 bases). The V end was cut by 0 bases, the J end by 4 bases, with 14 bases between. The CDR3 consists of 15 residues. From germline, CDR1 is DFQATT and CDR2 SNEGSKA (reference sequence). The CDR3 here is CSARDSGGPPDTQYF. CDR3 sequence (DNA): TGCAGTGCTAGAGATTCGGGGGGCCCCCCAGATACGCAGTATTTT.

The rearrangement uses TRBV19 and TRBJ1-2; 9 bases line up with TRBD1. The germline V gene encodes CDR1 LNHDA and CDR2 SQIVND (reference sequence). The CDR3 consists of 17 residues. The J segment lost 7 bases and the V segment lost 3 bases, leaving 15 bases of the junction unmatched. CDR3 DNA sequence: TGTGCCAGTAGTATGATCGGGACAGGGCTTCAAGTCGGTGGCTACACCTTC. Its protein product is CASSMIGTGLQVGGYTF.

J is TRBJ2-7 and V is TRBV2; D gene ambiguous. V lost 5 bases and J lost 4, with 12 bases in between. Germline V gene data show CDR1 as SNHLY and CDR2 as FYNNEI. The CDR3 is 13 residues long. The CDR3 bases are TGTGCCAGCAGTCCCAGTCGACCTTACGAGCAGTACGTC. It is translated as CASSPSRPYEQYV.